The rows below give T cell receptor beta chains drawn from one sample of a study of cytomegalovirus exposure and HLA in healthy donors. Data came from immunoSEQ multiplex PCR; TCRdb stores just in-frame clones and leaves some out. The sample data list some 110,000 clones. The source material was PBMCs. The source is a young man in good health and CMV-seronegative. Each CDR3 is given with its conserved first and last residue. Fields, in order: D gene, J gene, V gene, CDR3 protein, CDR3 DNA. A D gene is named only where the DNA matches it firmly.

NA TRBJ2-2 TRBV10-3 CAISAEGRGELFF TGTGCCATCAGTGCGGAGGGGCGGGGGGAGCTGTTTTTT
NA TRBJ1-4 TRBV7-9 CASSRGHSEKLFF TGTGCCAGCAGCCGGGGACATTCTGAAAAACTGTTTTTT
TRBD1 TRBJ1-1 TRBV28 CASSRERTGGTEAFF TGTGCCAGCAGTAGGGAACGGACAGGGGGCACTGAAGCTTTCTTT
TRBD1 TRBJ1-1 TRBV29-1 CSIAGGSTEAFF TGCAGCATCGCAGGGGGGAGCACTGAAGCTTTCTTT
NA TRBJ2-7 TRBV7-3 CASSSGVTYEQYF TGTGCCAGCAGCTCCGGGGTCACCTACGAGCAGTACTTC
NA TRBJ2-3 TRBV14 CASSQERVSTYTDTQYF TGTGCCAGCAGCCAAGAGCGAGTCTCCACGTACACAGATACGCAGTATTTT
NA TRBJ1-5 TRBV2 CASYSNQEGIWQPQHF TGTGCCAGCTACTCAAACCAAGAGGGCATCTGGCAGCCCCAGCATTTT
TRBD1 TRBJ1-1 TRBV29-1 CSVEKDRGGEAFF TGCAGCGTTGAAAAGGACAGGGGTGGTGAAGCTTTCTTT
TRBD2 TRBJ2-2 TRBV9 CASSVGGGSNTGELFF TGTGCCAGCAGCGTAGGGGGAGGGAGTAACACCGGGGAGCTGTTTTTT
NA TRBJ2-1 TRBV25-1 CASSRAGVQFF TGTGCCAGCAGTCGAGCGGGCGTCCAGTTCTTC